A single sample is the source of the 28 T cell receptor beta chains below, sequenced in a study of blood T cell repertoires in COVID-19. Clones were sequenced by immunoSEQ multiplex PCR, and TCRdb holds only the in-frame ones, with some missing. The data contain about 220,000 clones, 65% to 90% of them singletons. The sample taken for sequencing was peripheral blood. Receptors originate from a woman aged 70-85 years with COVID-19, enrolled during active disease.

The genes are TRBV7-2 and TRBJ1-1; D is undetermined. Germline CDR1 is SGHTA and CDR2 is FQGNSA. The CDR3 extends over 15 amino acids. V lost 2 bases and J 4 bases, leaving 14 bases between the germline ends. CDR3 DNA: TGTGCCAGCAGCTTAACCTGGGGAGGCGTCACTGAAGCTTTCTTT. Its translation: CASSLTWGGVTEAFF.

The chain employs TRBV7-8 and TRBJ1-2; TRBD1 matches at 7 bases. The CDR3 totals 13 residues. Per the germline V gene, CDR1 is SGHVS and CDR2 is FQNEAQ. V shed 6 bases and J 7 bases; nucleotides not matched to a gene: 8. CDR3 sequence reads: CASSSRQGSGYTF. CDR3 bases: TGTGCCAGCAGTTCCCGACAGGGCAGTGGCTACACCTTC.

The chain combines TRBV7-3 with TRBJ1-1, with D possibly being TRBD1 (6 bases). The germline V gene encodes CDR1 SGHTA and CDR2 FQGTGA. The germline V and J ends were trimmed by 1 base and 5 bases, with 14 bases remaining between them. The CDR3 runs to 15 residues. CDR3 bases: TGTGCCAGCAGCTTAAATACAGGGCTGAGTACTGAAGCTTTCTTT. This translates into CASSLNTGLSTEAFF.

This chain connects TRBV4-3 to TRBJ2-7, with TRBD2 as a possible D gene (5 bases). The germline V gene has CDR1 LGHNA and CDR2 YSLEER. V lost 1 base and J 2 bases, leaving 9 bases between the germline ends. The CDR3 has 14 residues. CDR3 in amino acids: CASSQARGTYEQYF. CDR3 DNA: TGCGCCAGCAGCCAAGCCCGGGGAACCTACGAGCAGTACTTC.

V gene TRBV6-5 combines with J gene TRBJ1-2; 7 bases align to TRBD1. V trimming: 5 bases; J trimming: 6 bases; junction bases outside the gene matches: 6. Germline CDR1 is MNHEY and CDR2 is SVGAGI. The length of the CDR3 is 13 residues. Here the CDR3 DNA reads TGTGCCAGCAGTCGAATTACAGGGGATGGCTACACCTTC. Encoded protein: CASSRITGDGYTF.

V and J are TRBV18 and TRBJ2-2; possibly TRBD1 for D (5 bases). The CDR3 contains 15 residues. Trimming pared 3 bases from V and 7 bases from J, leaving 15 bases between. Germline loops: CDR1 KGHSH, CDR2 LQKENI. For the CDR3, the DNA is TGTGCCAGCTCACCTCTCCCCACAGGCTTCGGGGAGCTGTTTTTT. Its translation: CASSPLPTGFGELFF.

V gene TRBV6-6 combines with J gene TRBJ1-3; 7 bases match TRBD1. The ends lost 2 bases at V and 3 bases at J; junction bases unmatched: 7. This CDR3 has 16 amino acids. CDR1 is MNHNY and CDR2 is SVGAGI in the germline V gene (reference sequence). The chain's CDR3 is CASSYGQVLLGNTIYF. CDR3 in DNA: TGTGCCAGCAGTTACGGACAGGTACTCCTTGGAAACACCATATATTTT.

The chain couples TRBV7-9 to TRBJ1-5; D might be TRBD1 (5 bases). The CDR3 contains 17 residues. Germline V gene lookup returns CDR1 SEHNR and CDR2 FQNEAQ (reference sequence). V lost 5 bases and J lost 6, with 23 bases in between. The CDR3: CASSKGSFASVVQPQHF. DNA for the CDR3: TGTGCCAGCAGCAAGGGGTCTTTCGCCAGCGTCGTTCAGCCCCAGCATTTT.

CDR3 loop: CASSQASVGGNYGYTF. Here the CDR3 DNA reads TGCGCCAGCAGCCAAGCATCGGTAGGGGGCAACTATGGCTACACCTTC. The V call is TRBV4-3, the J call TRBJ1-2; 7 positions match TRBD1. In germline, CDR1 is LGHNA, CDR2 YSLEER. The CDR3 length is 16 residues. Germline trimming cut 1 base from V and 2 bases from J; bases unmatched to any gene: 7.

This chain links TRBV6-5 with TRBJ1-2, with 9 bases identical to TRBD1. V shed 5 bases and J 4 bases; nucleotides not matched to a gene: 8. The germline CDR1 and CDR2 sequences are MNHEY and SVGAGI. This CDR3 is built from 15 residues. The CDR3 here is CASSPGQGHSYGYTF. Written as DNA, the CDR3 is TGTGCCAGCAGTCCTGGACAGGGGCATTCCTATGGCTACACCTTC.

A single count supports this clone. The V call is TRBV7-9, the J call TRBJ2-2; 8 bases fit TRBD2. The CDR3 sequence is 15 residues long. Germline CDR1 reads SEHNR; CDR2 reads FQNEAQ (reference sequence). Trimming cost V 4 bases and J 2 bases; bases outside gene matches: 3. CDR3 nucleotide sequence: TGTGCCAGCAGCTCGCGGGGGGCTAACACCGGGGAGCTGTTTTTT. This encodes CASSSRGANTGELFF.

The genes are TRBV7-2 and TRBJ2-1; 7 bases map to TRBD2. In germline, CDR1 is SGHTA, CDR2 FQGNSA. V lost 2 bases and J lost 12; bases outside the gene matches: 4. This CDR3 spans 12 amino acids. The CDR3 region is CASSLWGGRQFF. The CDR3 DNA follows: TGTGCCAGCAGCTTATGGGGGGGGAGGCAGTTCTTC.

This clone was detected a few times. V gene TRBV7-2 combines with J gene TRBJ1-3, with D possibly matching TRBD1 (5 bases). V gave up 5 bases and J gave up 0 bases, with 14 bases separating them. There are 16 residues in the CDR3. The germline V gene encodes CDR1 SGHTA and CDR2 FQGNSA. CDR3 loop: CASSPSGHSSGNTIYF. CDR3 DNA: TGTGCCAGCAGCCCCTCCGGACACTCCTCTGGAAACACCATATATTTT.

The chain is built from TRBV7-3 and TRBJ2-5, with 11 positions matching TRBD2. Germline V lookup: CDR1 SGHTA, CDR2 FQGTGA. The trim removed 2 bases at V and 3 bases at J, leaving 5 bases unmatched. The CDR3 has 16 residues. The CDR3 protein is CASSLSPGLAEETQYF. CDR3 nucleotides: TGTGCCAGCAGCTTATCCCCGGGACTAGCGGAAGAGACCCAGTACTTC.

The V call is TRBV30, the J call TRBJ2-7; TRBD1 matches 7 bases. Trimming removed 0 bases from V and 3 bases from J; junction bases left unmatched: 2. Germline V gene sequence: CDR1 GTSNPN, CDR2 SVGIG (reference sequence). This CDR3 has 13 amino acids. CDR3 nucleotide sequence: TGTGCCTGGAGTGTACACAGGGGCTACGAGCAGTACTTC. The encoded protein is CAWSVHRGYEQYF. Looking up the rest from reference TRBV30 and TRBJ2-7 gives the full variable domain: SQTIHQWPATLVQPVGSPLSLECTVEGTSNPNLYWYRQAAGRGLQLLFYSVGIGQISSEVPQNLSASRPQDRQFILSSKKLLLSDSGFYLCAWSVHRGYEQYFGPGTRLTVT.

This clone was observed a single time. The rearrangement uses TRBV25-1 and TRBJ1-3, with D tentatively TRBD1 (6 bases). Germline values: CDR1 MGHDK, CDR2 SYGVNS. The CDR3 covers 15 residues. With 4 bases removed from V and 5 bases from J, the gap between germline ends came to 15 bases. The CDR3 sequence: CASSAGQKGRNTIYF. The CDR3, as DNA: TGTGCCAGCAGTGCAGGACAGAAAGGCCGAAACACCATATATTTT.

CDR3 nucleotide sequence: TGTGCCAGCAGCTTAGCGGTGGGGGGGAGAGGGTCCTACAATGAGCAGTTCTTC. It codes for CASSLAVGGRGSYNEQFF. The V and J genes are TRBV7-2 and TRBJ2-1, with 7 bases fitting TRBD2. Germline loops: CDR1 SGHTA, CDR2 FQGNSA. This CDR3 spans 18 amino acids. After removal of 0 bases from V and 1 base from J, the junction contained 9 bases not matched to a gene. The complete variable domain, with remaining parts taken from reference TRBV7-2 and TRBJ2-1, reads GAGVSQSPSNKVTEKGKDVELRCDPISGHTALYWYRQSLGQGLEFLIYFQGNSAPDKSGLPSDRFSAERTGGSVSTLTIQRTQQEDSAVYLCASSLAVGGRGSYNEQFFGPGTRLTVL.

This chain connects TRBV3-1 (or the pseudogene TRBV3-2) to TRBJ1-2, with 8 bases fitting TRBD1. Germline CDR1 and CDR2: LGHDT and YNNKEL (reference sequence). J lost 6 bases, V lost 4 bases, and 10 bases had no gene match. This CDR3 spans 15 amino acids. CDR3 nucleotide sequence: TGTGCCAGCAGCCCCTCGGACAGGGAATACAATGGCTACACCTTC. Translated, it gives CASSPSDREYNGYTF.

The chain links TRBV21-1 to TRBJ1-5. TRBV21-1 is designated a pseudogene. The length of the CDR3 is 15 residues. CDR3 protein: CASSPREGSNQPQHF. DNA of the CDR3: TGTGCCAGCAGCCCGCGGGAGGGGAGCAATCAGCCCCAGCATTTT.

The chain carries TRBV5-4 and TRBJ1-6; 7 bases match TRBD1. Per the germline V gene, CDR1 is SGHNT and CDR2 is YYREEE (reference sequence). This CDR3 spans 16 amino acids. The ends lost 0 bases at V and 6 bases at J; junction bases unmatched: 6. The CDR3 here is CASSLDPGQSNSPLHF. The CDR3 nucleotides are TGTGCCAGCAGCTTGGATCCGGGACAGTCTAATTCACCCCTCCACTTT.

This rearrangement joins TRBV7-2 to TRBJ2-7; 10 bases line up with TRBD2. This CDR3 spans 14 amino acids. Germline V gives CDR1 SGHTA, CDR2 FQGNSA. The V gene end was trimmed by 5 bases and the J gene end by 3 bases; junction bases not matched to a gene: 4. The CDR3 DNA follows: TGTGCCAGCAGCCTTCGGACTAGCGGCTACGAGCAGTACTTC. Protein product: CASSLRTSGYEQYF.

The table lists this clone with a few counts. In DNA, the CDR3 is TGCGCCAGCAGCTTGGAGGGGTACGAGCAGTACTTC. Amino acids: CASSLEGYEQYF. The chain links TRBV5-1 to TRBJ2-7, with D possibly matching TRBD1 (5 bases). Between the trimmed V and J ends, which lost 0 bases and 4 bases, there was a span of 5 bases. Germline CDR1 and CDR2: SGHRS and YFSETQ. The CDR3 has 12 amino acids.

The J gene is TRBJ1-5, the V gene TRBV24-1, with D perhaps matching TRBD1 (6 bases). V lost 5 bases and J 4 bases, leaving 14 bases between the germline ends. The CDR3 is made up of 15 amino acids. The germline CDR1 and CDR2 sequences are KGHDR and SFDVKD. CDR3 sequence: CATSAGGGKNQPQHF. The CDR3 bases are TGTGCCACCAGTGCTGGGGGGGGCAAGAATCAGCCCCAGCATTTT.

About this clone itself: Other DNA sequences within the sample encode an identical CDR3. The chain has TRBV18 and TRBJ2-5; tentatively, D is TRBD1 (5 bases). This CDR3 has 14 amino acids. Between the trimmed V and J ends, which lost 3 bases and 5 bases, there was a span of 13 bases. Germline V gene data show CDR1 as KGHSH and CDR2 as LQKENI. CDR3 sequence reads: CASSPRRVGETQYF. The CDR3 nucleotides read TGTGCCAGCTCACCGCGCAGGGTAGGCGAGACCCAGTACTTC.

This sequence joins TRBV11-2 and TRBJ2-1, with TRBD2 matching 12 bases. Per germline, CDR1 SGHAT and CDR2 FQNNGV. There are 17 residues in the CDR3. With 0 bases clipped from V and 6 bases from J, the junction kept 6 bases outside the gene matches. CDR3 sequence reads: CASSLDQSTSGSNEQFF. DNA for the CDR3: TGTGCCAGCAGCTTAGATCAGTCGACTAGCGGGAGCAATGAGCAGTTCTTC. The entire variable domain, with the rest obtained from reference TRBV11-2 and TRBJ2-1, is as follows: EAGVAQSPRYKIIEKRQSVAFWCNPISGHATLYWYQQILGQGPKLLIQFQNNGVVDDSQLPKDRFSAERLKGVDSTLKIQPAKLEDSAVYLCASSLDQSTSGSNEQFFGPGTRLTVL.

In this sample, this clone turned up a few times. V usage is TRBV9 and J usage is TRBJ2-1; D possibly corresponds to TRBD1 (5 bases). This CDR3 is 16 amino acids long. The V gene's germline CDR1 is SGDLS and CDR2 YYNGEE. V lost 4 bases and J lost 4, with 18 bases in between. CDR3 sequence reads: CASSHQGRTLYNEQFF. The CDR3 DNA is TGTGCCAGCAGCCATCAGGGCCGGACCCTGTACAATGAGCAGTTCTTC.

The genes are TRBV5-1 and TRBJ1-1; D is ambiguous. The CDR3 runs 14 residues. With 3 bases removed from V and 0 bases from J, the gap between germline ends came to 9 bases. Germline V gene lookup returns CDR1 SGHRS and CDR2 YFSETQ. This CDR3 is CASSYGLLNTEAFF. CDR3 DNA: TGCGCCAGCAGCTACGGTTTACTGAACACTGAAGCTTTCTTT. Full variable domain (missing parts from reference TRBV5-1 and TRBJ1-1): KAGVTQTPRYLIKTRGQQVTLSCSPISGHRSVSWYQQTPGQGLQFLFEYFSETQRNKGNFPGRFSGRQFSNSRSEMNVSTLELGDSALYLCASSYGLLNTEAFFGQGTRLTVV.

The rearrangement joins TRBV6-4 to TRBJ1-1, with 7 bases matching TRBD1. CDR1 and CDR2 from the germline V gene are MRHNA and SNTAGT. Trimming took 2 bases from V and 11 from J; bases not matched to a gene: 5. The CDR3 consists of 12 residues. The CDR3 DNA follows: TGTGCCAGCAGTGACCAGACAGGGCGGGCTTTCTTT. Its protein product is CASSDQTGRAFF.